This T cell receptor beta chain appears in the sequencing data of a study of Tregs in tolerant kidney transplant recipients. Only in-frame clones appear in the TCRdb table, and some are missing; sequencing was by immunoSEQ multiplex PCR. The data show about 100,000 clones, with 93% seen just once and 0.35% to 0.55% held by the top ten. The CDR3 runs 15 residues. The J segment lost 1 base and the V segment lost 2 bases, leaving 2 bases of the junction unmatched. CDR1 and CDR2 from the germline V gene are SGHNT and YYREEE (reference sequence). Sequenced here: CD4+ T cells from blood, sampled before the transplant. This chain joins TRBV5-4 and TRBJ2-1; 8 nucleotides match TRBD2. The TCR sequence derives from a human donor who received a combined kidney and bone marrow transplant. In DNA, the CDR3 is TGTGCCAGCAGCTTAAGCGGGGGATCCTACAATGAGCAGTTCTTC. It translates to CASSLSGGSYNEQFF.